One and the same sample provided the 14 T cell receptor beta chains below, sequenced in a study of blood T cells in healthy people across ages. Sample-barcoded 5' priming and a J-beta primer mix drove a second PCR of about 6 to 12 cycles. In TCRdb, the 5' RACE reads were re-called with MiXCR into one record per CDR3 protein. The repertoire includes approximately 940,000 distinct CDR3 sequences, roughly 48% of them detected once, and about an eighth sits in the top ten. The sequenced sample consisted of blood. All receptors come from a man aged 30-40 years in good health.

This clonotype showed up just a few times. The chain links TRBV4-3 to TRBJ2-1; TRBD1 might be the D (6 bases). Trimming shortened V by 1 base and J by 10 bases, and 23 bases separated the two germline ends. This CDR3 is 17 amino acids long. Germline V gives CDR1 LGHNA, CDR2 YSLEER. For the CDR3, the DNA is TGCGCCAGCAGCCAAGCATCCAGGGGTCTTTCCTGGGGGGAGCAGTTCTTC. This gives the protein CASSQASRGLSWGEQFF.

The chain combines TRBV28 with TRBJ2-7, with D uncertain. V lost 6 bases and J 2 bases, leaving 14 bases between the germline ends. The CDR3 is 14 residues long. Germline V gene lookup returns CDR1 MDHEN and CDR2 SYDVKM. The CDR3 spells CASRPAVPTYEQYF. The DNA of the CDR3 is TGTGCCAGCAGGCCTGCGGTTCCCACCTACGAGCAGTACTTC.

This clonotype was detected only a few times. The chain links TRBV6-2 or TRBV6-3 to TRBJ2-3; the match to TRBD2 covers 7 bases. Germline V gene data show CDR1 as MNHEY and CDR2 as SVGEGT. V lost 4 bases and J lost 0; bases outside the gene matches: 4. The CDR3 length is 15 residues. The CDR3 region is CASSSRGVSTDTQYF. The CDR3 nucleotides are TGTGCCAGCAGTTCACGGGGGGTTAGCACAGATACGCAGTATTTT.

The chain links TRBV9 to TRBJ2-5; 8 bases match TRBD2. There are 15 residues in the CDR3. From germline, CDR1 is SGDLS and CDR2 YYNGEE. V lost 0 bases, J lost 4 bases, and 5 bases stayed unmatched. CDR3 bases: TGTGCCAGCAGCGTAGGAGCGGGGGAGGGAGAGACCCAGTACTTC. It encodes CASSVGAGEGETQYF.

This clonotype appeared once. The DNA of the CDR3 is TGCAGTGCTAGAGATCCATTACAGGGCTTTAATGAAAAACTGTTTTTT. Its protein product is CSARDPLQGFNEKLFF. This chain joins TRBV20-1 and TRBJ1-4; a weak D match, TRBD1 (6 bases). Germline loops: CDR1 DFQATT, CDR2 SNEGSKA (reference sequence). The CDR3 contains 16 residues. V was cut by 0 bases and J by 4 bases, with 15 bases left in between.

This clonotype was observed a single time. The chain links TRBV4-1 to TRBJ2-1, with a weak D call TRBD1 (5 bases). Per the germline V gene, CDR1 is MGHRA and CDR2 is YSYEKL. This CDR3 region has 15 residues. V lost 3 bases and J 5 bases, leaving 14 bases between the germline ends. Here the CDR3 reads CASSQTALKNNEQFF. The CDR3 nucleotides are TGCGCCAGCAGCCAGACAGCGTTGAAAAACAATGAGCAGTTCTTC.

The chain recombines TRBV2 with TRBJ2-1, with D tentatively TRBD2 (6 bases). Between the trimmed V and J ends, which lost 7 bases and 8 bases, there was a span of 15 bases. The CDR3 covers 13 residues. Germline lookup yields CDR1 SNHLY and CDR2 FYNNEI. The CDR3 loop reads CASTKMGGDEQFF. DNA of the CDR3: TGTGCCAGCACCAAAATGGGAGGCGATGAGCAGTTCTTC.

This chain links TRBV6-6 with TRBJ2-5, with 8 nucleotides matching TRBD2. CDR3 length: 15 amino acids. V shed 5 bases and J 4 bases; nucleotides not matched to a gene: 9. Germline V gene sequence: CDR1 MNHNY, CDR2 SVGAGI (reference sequence). The CDR3 spells CASSPSREGLETQYF. Here the CDR3 DNA reads TGTGCCAGCAGTCCATCCCGGGAGGGTTTAGAGACCCAGTACTTC.

Ten or more counts support this clonotype. The V gene is TRBV29-1, the J gene TRBJ2-5; TRBD1 aligns across 7 bases. This CDR3 spans 12 amino acids. The V and J ends lost 4 bases and 1 base, in that order; junction bases with no gene match: 0. Per the germline V gene, CDR1 is SQVTM and CDR2 is ANQGSEA. CDR3 coding DNA: TGCAGCGTTGCAGGGGGCCAAGAGACCCAGTACTTC. This codes for CSVAGGQETQYF.

The chain carries TRBV27 and TRBJ1-2; D perhaps matches TRBD1 (5 bases). The CDR3 has 14 amino acids. Germline V gives CDR1 MNHEY, CDR2 SMNVEV (reference sequence). V gave up 0 bases and J gave up 3 bases, with 8 bases separating them. In DNA, the CDR3 is TGTGCCAGCAGTTTATCCAGGGCAGACTATGGCTACACCTTC. It translates to CASSLSRADYGYTF.

The V and J genes are TRBV7-2 and TRBJ1-2; TRBD1 might be the D (5 bases). The CDR3 is made up of 16 amino acids. Germline V gene data show CDR1 as SGHTA and CDR2 as FQGNSA. The V gene lost 5 bases and the J gene lost 5 bases, with 21 bases spanning the gap. CDR3 in DNA: TGTGCCAGCAGCCCGAGCGGTCAGGGAGCCTTATATGGCTACACCTTC. Encoded protein: CASSPSGQGALYGYTF.

The rearrangement links TRBV29-1 to TRBJ2-1; unclear D gene. The length of the CDR3 is 11 residues. Germline V lookup: CDR1 SQVTM, CDR2 ANQGSEA. The V and J ends lost 5 bases and 8 bases respectively, with 10 bases between them. The chain's CDR3 is CSVNYWDEQFF. As DNA, the CDR3 is TGCAGCGTTAACTATTGGGATGAGCAGTTCTTC.

The CDR3 region is CASSQESGGVLAKNIQYF. The CDR3 nucleotides read TGCGCCAGCAGCCAAGAGTCGGGGGGGGTACTAGCCAAAAACATTCAGTACTTC. The V and J genes are TRBV4-3 and TRBJ2-4, with TRBD2 matching over 8 bases. Trimming removed 0 bases from V and 0 bases from J; junction bases left unmatched: 7. Germline V gene sequence: CDR1 LGHNA, CDR2 YSLEER. There are 18 residues in the CDR3.

The chain links TRBV30 to TRBJ2-1, with TRBD2 as a possible D gene (6 bases). V was cut by 6 bases and J by 0 bases, with 18 bases left in between. This CDR3 contains 16 residues. Per the germline V gene, CDR1 is GTSNPN and CDR2 is SVGIG (reference sequence). The CDR3 spells CACTGLQESSYNEQFF. As DNA, the CDR3 is TGTGCCTGCACGGGACTGCAAGAGAGCTCCTACAATGAGCAGTTCTTC.